This record looks at one T cell receptor beta chain sequence and its context. Its antigen is currently unknown. Profiled with immunoSEQ multiplex PCR; TCRdb holds only in-frame clones, not every one. The sample contains hundreds of thousands of clones, roughly 96% of which appear only once. The data originate from a study of shared clonotypes between healthy human individuals. As defined, naive CD8 cells were CD45RO-negative and positively selected for CCR7, with terminally differentiated effector memory CD45RA+ cells excluded. Looked up from germline, CDR1 is SQVTM and CDR2 is ANQGSEA. The CDR3 runs 15 residues. V dropped 4 bases and J dropped 4; count of bases not matched to a gene: 8. Overall study findings and caveats: Estimated richness was generally greater in naive than memory subsets. Of the naive CD4 clonotypes, around 5% were shared across a few donors.

This sequence joins TRBV29-1 and TRBJ2-1; 9 bases are shared with TRBD2. Sequences were obtained from naive CD8+ T cells sorted from blood. The TCR originated in a woman in her twenties or thirties in good health. This CDR3 reads CSVAGGGDGYNEQFF. CDR3 coding DNA: TGCAGCGTTGCAGGCGGGGGGGACGGTTACAATGAGCAGTTCTTC.